These 4 T cell receptor beta chains originate from one sample sequenced in a study of shared clonotypes between healthy human individuals. The assay was immunoSEQ multiplex PCR, and TCRdb's table has in-frame clones only and misses some. The data hold fewer than 400,000 clones, with 74% observed a single time. Specimen: memory CD4+ T cells sorted from blood. The subset denotes: CD45RA-negative fraction. The origin of the receptors is a man aged 30 to 39 in good health.

The V and J genes are TRBV6-5 and TRBJ2-7; 10 bases match TRBD1. The trim removed 2 bases at V and 2 bases at J, leaving 3 bases unmatched. In germline, CDR1 is MNHEY, CDR2 SVGAGI. This CDR3 is built from 15 residues. This chain's CDR3 is CASSYAGTGAYEQYF. CDR3 DNA: TGTGCCAGCAGTTACGCCGGGACAGGGGCCTACGAGCAGTACTTC.

The chain is built from TRBV5-1 and TRBJ2-7; TRBD2 matches at 14 bases. The germline gives CDR1 SGHRS, CDR2 YFSETQ. V lost 4 bases to trimming and J lost 3 bases; unmatched junction nucleotides: 9. CDR3 size: 17 residues. The CDR3 DNA reads as TGCGCCAGCAGCGGGGGACTAGCGGGAGTTTTCTACTACGAGCAGTACTTC. It translates to CASSGGLAGVFYYEQYF.

The gene calls are TRBV4-1 and TRBJ2-7; D might be TRBD1 or TRBD2, each matching 5 bases. The CDR3 is 14 amino acids. Deletions cut 4 bases from V and 6 bases from J, with 16 bases between. Germline CDR1 and CDR2: MGHRA and YSYEKL. CDR3 DNA: TGCGCCAGCAGCCGCCTCGAGGGGCTTGGCGAGCAGTACTTC. The encoded protein is CASSRLEGLGEQYF.

The CDR3 DNA reads as TGTGCCAGCAGCTCCACGACAGGGGGGGCAACTAATGAAAAACTGTTTTTT. Encoded protein: CASSSTTGGATNEKLFF. This chain uses TRBV11-2 with TRBJ1-4, with TRBD1 identical over 9 bases. The length of the CDR3 is 17 residues. V was pared by 4 bases and J by 0 bases, with 6 bases of the junction left unmatched. Per germline, CDR1 SGHAT and CDR2 FQNNGV.